The 20 T cell receptor beta chains presented below share a single source sample, sequenced in a study of cytomegalovirus exposure and HLA in healthy donors. Researchers ran the PCR with 60 Vbeta and 13 Jbeta primers. Sequencing was performed with immunoSEQ multiplex PCR; in TCRdb, only in-frame clones are kept and a portion is missing. The sample has 180,000 or so clones; roughly 77% are singletons. The source material was PBMCs. The receptors were sampled from a young woman in good health and CMV-seropositive.

The rearrangement links TRBV15 to TRBJ1-1, with a possible D match to TRBD1 (5 bases). Trimming left V 10 bases short and J 5 bases short, with 17 bases between. From germline, CDR1 is LNHNV and CDR2 YYDKDF (reference sequence). The length of the CDR3 is 13 residues. As DNA, the CDR3 is TGTGCCAACAACAGGCGGCTTGAGACTGAAGCTTTCTTT. This encodes CANNRRLETEAFF.

This clone was counted only a few times. CDR3 in amino acids: CASSPRGAGGLGVTDTQYF. CDR3 sequence (DNA): TGTGCCAGCAGCCCGCGCGGAGCGGGGGGGCTGGGTGTGACAGATACGCAGTATTTT. The chain recombines TRBV9 with TRBJ2-3; 10 bases are a match to TRBD2. Germline CDR1 and CDR2: SGDLS and YYNGEE. The CDR3 loop spans 19 amino acids. V was pared by 4 bases and J by 3 bases, with 17 bases of the junction left unmatched.

This clone was picked up one time. V is TRBV6-5 and J is TRBJ2-3; D is possibly TRBD2 (5 bases). There are 14 residues in the CDR3. Per the germline V gene, CDR1 is MNHEY and CDR2 is SVGAGI. V was shortened by 6 bases and J by 1 base, with 11 bases between the two germline ends. The CDR3 region has the DNA TGTGCCAGCAGACCCGGACTGGGCACAGATACGCAGTATTTT. This gives the protein CASRPGLGTDTQYF.

In this sample, this clone turned up a few times. J is TRBJ2-5 and V is TRBV27; the D gene is possibly TRBD2 (5 bases). This CDR3 is 13 amino acids long. Per germline, CDR1 MNHEY and CDR2 SMNVEV (reference sequence). V lost 3 bases and J 5 bases, leaving 10 bases between the germline ends. The CDR3 here is CASSFGVGETQYF. Here the CDR3 DNA reads TGTGCCAGCAGTTTCGGGGTCGGGGAGACCCAGTACTTC.

CDR3 in amino acids: CASSRGGNGYTF. The CDR3 region has the DNA TGTGCCAGCAGTAGAGGGGGCAATGGCTACACCTTC. The chain recombines TRBV2 with TRBJ1-2; 7 bases match TRBD1. CDR1 is SNHLY, CDR2 FYNNEI, per germline. The V and J ends lost 5 bases and 6 bases, in that order; junction bases with no gene match: 3. The CDR3 is 12 residues long. Supplemented by reference TRBV2 and TRBJ1-2, the full variable domain reads EPEVTQTPSHQVTQMGQEVILRCVPISNHLYFYWYRQILGQKVEFLVSFYNNEISEKSEIFDDQFSVERPDGSNFTLKIRSTKLEDSAMYFCASSRGGNGYTFGSGTRLTVV.

The chain combines TRBV15 with TRBJ2-3, with TRBD2 identical over 8 bases. CDR3 size: 15 residues. Losses at the gene ends were 4 bases for V and 3 bases for J; bases not matched to a gene: 6. Looked up from germline, CDR1 is LNHNV and CDR2 is YYDKDF (reference sequence). The CDR3 reads CATSTGTRGTDTQYF. As DNA, the CDR3 is TGTGCCACCAGCACCGGGACTAGAGGAACAGATACGCAGTATTTT.

The chain has TRBV5-4 and TRBJ2-7; 15 bases map to TRBD2. CDR1 SGHNT and CDR2 YYREEE come from the germline V gene (reference sequence). J was trimmed by 12 bases and V by 4 bases; bases with no gene match: 14. The CDR3 has 16 residues. CDR3 bases: TGTGCCAGCAGCCCCGGCAGGACTAGCGGGGGGGCTGGGGGGTACTTC. Protein: CASSPGRTSGGAGGYF.

This sequence joins TRBV7-9 and TRBJ2-3; 12 bases line up with TRBD2. The CDR3 totals 16 residues. With V trimmed by 0 bases and J by 5 bases, 3 bases remained unmatched. CDR1 is SEHNR, CDR2 FQNEAQ, per germline (reference sequence). The CDR3 is CASSLATSGGRDTQYF. The CDR3 DNA is TGTGCCAGCAGCTTAGCAACTAGCGGGGGGAGAGATACGCAGTATTTT.

This sequence joins TRBV5-4 and TRBJ2-2; D gene unclear. CDR3 length: 15 amino acids. Trimming took 0 bases from V and 4 from J, leaving 10 bases between them. The germline gives CDR1 SGHNT, CDR2 YYREEE (reference sequence). The CDR3 sequence is CASSLGQPGTGELFF. CDR3 coding DNA: TGTGCCAGCAGCTTGGGCCAACCCGGCACCGGGGAGCTGTTTTTT.

The rearrangement links TRBV18 to TRBJ2-3; a weak D match, TRBD1 (7 bases). The V and J ends lost 1 base and 4 bases respectively, with 12 bases between them. Germline lookup yields CDR1 KGHSH and CDR2 LQKENI. The CDR3 covers 15 residues. CDR3 region: CASSPRGGGADTQYF. CDR3 in DNA: TGTGCCAGCTCACCACGAGGGGGCGGGGCAGATACGCAGTATTTT.

V is TRBV11-3 and J is TRBJ2-7; D perhaps matches TRBD2 (6 bases). The CDR3 sequence is 14 residues long. In germline, CDR1 is SGHNT, CDR2 YENEEA. Between the trimmed V and J ends, which lost 5 bases and 6 bases, there was a span of 17 bases. CDR3 residues: CASSRRDGGFEQYF. In DNA form, the CDR3 reads TGTGCCAGCAGCCGCCGGGACGGGGGATTCGAGCAGTACTTC. Filled out from reference TRBV11-3 and TRBJ2-7, the complete variable domain reads EAGVVQSPRYKIIEKKQPVAFWCNPISGHNTLYWYLQNLGQGPELLIRYENEEAVDDSQLPKDRFSAERLKGVDSTLKIQPAELGDSAVYLCASSRRDGGFEQYFGPGTRLTVT.

On this clone itself: The conserved closing phenylalanine or tryptophan is absent in this CDR3, likely reflecting a read error. This chain links TRBV5-4 with TRBJ2-7; tentative D call: TRBD1 (5 bases). The ends were cut back, 3 bases at V and 5 bases at J, with 9 bases in the middle. CDR1 is SGHNT, CDR2 YYREEE, per germline (reference sequence). The CDR3 extends over 12 amino acids. CDR3 sequence reads: CASSSQGHEQYL. CDR3 coding DNA: TGTGCCAGCAGCTCGCAGGGCCACGAGCAGTACCTC.

CDR3: CSVQTGGGTEAFF. Here the CDR3 DNA reads TGCAGCGTCCAGACAGGGGGAGGCACTGAAGCTTTCTTT. This rearrangement joins TRBV29-1 to TRBJ1-1; 9 bases fit TRBD1. The germline V gene has CDR1 SQVTM and CDR2 ANQGSEA. V dropped 6 bases and J dropped 4; count of bases not matched to a gene: 6. CDR3 length: 13 residues.

This chain uses TRBV14 with TRBJ1-5; D gene ambiguous. V lost 3 bases to trimming and J lost 5 bases, with 8 bases between them. The germline V gene has CDR1 SGHDN and CDR2 FVKESK. The length of the CDR3 is 13 residues. CDR3 in amino acids: CASSQYMDQPQHF. DNA for the CDR3: TGTGCCAGCAGCCAGTACATGGATCAGCCCCAGCATTTT. The variable domain in full, with the rest retrieved from reference TRBV14 and TRBJ1-5, is EAGVTQFPSHSVIEKGQTVTLRCDPISGHDNLYWYRRVMGKEIKFLLHFVKESKQDESGMPNNRFLAERTGGTYSTLKVQPAELEDSGVYFCASSQYMDQPQHFGDGTRLSIL.

This sequence joins TRBV7-2 and TRBJ2-3, with TRBD2 matching over 12 bases. Trimming at V came to 2 bases and at J to 0 bases, leaving 6 bases not matched to a gene. The CDR3 loop spans 18 amino acids. The germline CDR1 and CDR2 sequences are SGHTA and FQGNSA. This chain's CDR3 is CASSLLPSGGASTDTQYF. CDR3 nucleotide sequence: TGTGCCAGCAGCTTATTGCCTAGCGGGGGGGCTAGCACAGATACGCAGTATTTT.

The sample holds one count of this clone. The rearrangement joins TRBV4-3 to TRBJ2-3; D might be TRBD2 (5 bases). Trimming took off 0 bases at V and 0 bases at J, with 7 bases between the two ends. This CDR3 is 15 amino acids long. CDR1 and CDR2 (germline): LGHNA, YSLEER. CDR3: CASSQEADSTDTQYF. The CDR3 DNA reads TGCGCCAGCAGCCAAGAAGCGGACAGCACAGATACGCAGTATTTT.

The V gene is TRBV27, the J gene TRBJ1-5; TRBD1 is a possible D gene (6 bases). This CDR3 is built from 14 residues. CDR1 and CDR2 from the germline V gene are MNHEY and SMNVEV (reference sequence). Deletions cut 3 bases from V and 1 base from J, with 7 bases between. CDR3: CASSLRGSNQPQHF. In DNA, the CDR3 is TGTGCCAGCAGTTTGAGGGGGAGCAATCAGCCCCAGCATTTT.

V is TRBV15 and J is TRBJ2-6, with D possibly being TRBD1 (6 bases). This CDR3 has 20 amino acids. Germline CDR1 reads LNHNV; CDR2 reads YYDKDF (reference sequence). The ends were cut back, 0 bases at V and 3 bases at J, with 21 bases in the middle. The CDR3 reads CATSRDRYRVQTVGANVLTF. CDR3 bases: TGTGCCACCAGCAGAGATAGGTACAGGGTGCAAACGGTTGGGGCCAACGTCCTGACTTTC.

CDR3 region: CASSLGDLETQYF. The CDR3 DNA follows: TGTGCCAGCAGCTTAGGAGACTTAGAGACCCAGTACTTC. The chain joins TRBV7-2 to TRBJ2-5; D unresolved. Trimming pared 1 base from V and 4 bases from J, leaving 7 bases between. The CDR3 covers 13 residues. Germline lookup yields CDR1 SGHTA and CDR2 FQGNSA. The whole variable domain, filled in from reference TRBV7-2 and TRBJ2-5, reads GAGVSQSPSNKVTEKGKDVELRCDPISGHTALYWYRQSLGQGLEFLIYFQGNSAPDKSGLPSDRFSAERTGGSVSTLTIQRTQQEDSAVYLCASSLGDLETQYFGPGTRLLVL.

This chain uses TRBV11-3 with TRBJ2-5; no definite D call. The tail of the sequence fits TRBJ2-7 better, so the J call may be wrong. This CDR3 comprises 11 residues. Germline V CDR1 and CDR2: SGHNT, YENEEA. The CDR3 region has the DNA TGTGCCAGCAGCTCCGCCTACGAGCAGTACTTC. This translates into CASSSAYEQYF.